The 5 T cell receptor beta chains below come from one sample, sequenced in a study of read filtering for tumor transcriptome and immune sequencing. The library was built from around 380 ng RNA with molecular barcoded adaptors for alpha/delta and beta/gamma chains. MiXCR, applied by TCRdb to the reads, yields one record per CDR3 protein. The sample has 20,000 to 25,000 distinct CDR3 sequences, around 15% seen once. The sequencing input was a population of CD138-negative cells sorted from bone marrow. The receptors here all came from a donor over 35 with multiple myeloma.

This clonotype was recorded many times. V and J are TRBV27 and TRBJ2-1; 13 bases are a match to TRBD2. V gave up 4 bases and J gave up 6 bases; unmatched junction bases: 15. The CDR3 covers 19 residues. Germline values: CDR1 MNHEY, CDR2 SMNVEV (reference sequence). The DNA for the CDR3 is TGTGCCAGCAGTTCAAGGACTAGCGGGAGCTTGGGGCCTCTCAATGAGCAGTTCTTC. This sequence encodes CASSSRTSGSLGPLNEQFF.

The chain uses TRBV29-1 and TRBJ2-3; TRBD2 might be the D (5 bases). Germline assignment: CDR1 SQVTM and CDR2 ANQGSEA. Trimming removed 4 bases from V and 6 bases from J, with 14 bases in between. The CDR3 totals 13 residues. The CDR3 DNA reads as TGCAGCGTTGCCCGTTCGGGGTCGGATACGCAGTATTTT. Translation: CSVARSGSDTQYF.

This clonotype was counted many times. The chain couples TRBV3-1 to TRBJ2-7; TRBD1 agrees at 9 bases. V lost 1 base, J lost 3 bases, and 1 base stayed unmatched. CDR3 length: 14 residues. CDR1 and CDR2 (germline): LGHDT, YNNKEL (reference sequence). CDR3 sequence (DNA): TGTGCCAGCAGCCAAGTGGGACAGGGCTACGAGCAGTACTTC. As protein: CASSQVGQGYEQYF.

This clonotype was seen repeatedly, ten times or more. The chain has TRBV4-1 and TRBJ1-5; D gene ambiguous. The CDR3 sequence is 13 residues long. V shed 2 bases and J shed 3 bases, with 5 bases lying between them. Per the germline V gene, CDR1 is MGHRA and CDR2 is YSYEKL. The chain's CDR3 is CASSQTSNQPQHF. CDR3 DNA sequence: TGCGCCAGCAGCCAAACTTCCAATCAGCCCCAGCATTTT.

A note on this clonotype: A much larger clone is a single base away; this may be a read error. J is TRBJ2-2 and V is TRBV29-1, with D unclear. Germline-derived CDR1 and CDR2 are SQVTM and ANQGSEA. V was pared by 3 bases and J by 2 bases, with 10 bases between. The CDR3 spans 14 residues. This CDR3 reads CSVEERPNTGELFF. The CDR3 DNA reads TGCAGCGTTGAGGAGAGGCCTAACACCGGGGAGCTGTTTTTT.